This T cell receptor (beta chain) came from a study of blood T cell repertoires in COVID-19. Study information: Italy, Spain and the United States were the sources of the convalescent and acute COVID-19 samples.

The table came from immunoSEQ multiplex PCR; TCRdb's copy has only in-frame clones and leaves some out. This repertoire shows almost 65,000 clones, 88% found once; its top ten account for approximately 45%. The Seattle patients, enrolled during active infection, were followed longitudinally. The CDR3 is 15 amino acids. Germline CDR1 reads SGDLS; CDR2 reads YYNGEE. Trimming shortened V by 1 base and J by 4 bases, and 11 bases separated the two germline ends. The V and J genes are TRBV9 and TRBJ2-2; D is uncertain. The sequencing input was peripheral blood. This receptor was obtained from a woman aged 55-70 years with COVID-19, enrolled during active disease. The CDR3 coding sequence is TGTGCCAGCAGCGTATCAACGACACTCACCGGGGAGCTGTTTTTT. This encodes CASSVSTTLTGELFF.